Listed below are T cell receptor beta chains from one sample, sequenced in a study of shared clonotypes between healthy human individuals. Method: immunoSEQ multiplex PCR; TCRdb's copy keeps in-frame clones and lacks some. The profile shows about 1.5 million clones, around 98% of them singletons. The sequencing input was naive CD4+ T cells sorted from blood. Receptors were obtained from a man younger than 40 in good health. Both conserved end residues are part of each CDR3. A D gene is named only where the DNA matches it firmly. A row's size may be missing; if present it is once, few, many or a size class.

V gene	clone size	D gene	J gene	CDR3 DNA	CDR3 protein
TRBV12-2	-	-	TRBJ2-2	TGTGCAAGTCGCTTAGCGCTAGCCGGGGAGCTGTTTTTT	CASRLALAGELFF
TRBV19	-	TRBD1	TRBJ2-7	TGTGCCAGTAGATCGGGACAGGGAACTTACGAGCAGTACTTC	CASRSGQGTYEQYF
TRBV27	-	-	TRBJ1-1	TGTGCCAGCACCCCAACGCCCCCAGGGTTTAGTAGAACTGAAGCTTTCTTT	CASTPTPPGFSRTEAFF
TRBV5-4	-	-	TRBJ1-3	TGTGCCAGCAGCTTGGATTCGGGGGGAACTGGAAACACCATATATTTT	CASSLDSGGTGNTIYF
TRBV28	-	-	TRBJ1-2	TGTGCCAGCAGTCTCCCGGGGCCCCAACTTGGCTACACCTTC	CASSLPGPQLGYTF
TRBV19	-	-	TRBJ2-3	TGTGCCAGTAGTATCTACCAGAGGACAGATACGCAGTATTTT	CASSIYQRTDTQYF
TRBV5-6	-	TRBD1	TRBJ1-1	TGTGCCAGCAGCTTGGGACAGGGAAGGACTGAAGCTTTCTTT	CASSLGQGRTEAFF
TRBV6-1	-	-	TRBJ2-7	TGTGCCAGCAGTGGGTCCCCAGGGGCCTACGAGCAGTACTTC	CASSGSPGAYEQYF
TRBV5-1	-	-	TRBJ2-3	TGCGCCAGCAGTTCGAGACAGGTCACAGATACGCAGTATTTT	CASSSRQVTDTQYF
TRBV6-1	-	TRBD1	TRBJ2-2	TGTGCCAGCAGCAAGACAGGGGATAACACCGGGGAGCTGTTTTTT	CASSKTGDNTGELFF
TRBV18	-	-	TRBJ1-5	TGTGCCAGCTCACAATTGACAGGAGGATCCAATCAGCCCCAGCATTTT	CASSQLTGGSNQPQHF
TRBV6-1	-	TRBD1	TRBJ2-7	TGTGCCAGCAGTGAAGGGACAGGGGGGACCTACGAGCAGTACTTC	CASSEGTGGTYEQYF
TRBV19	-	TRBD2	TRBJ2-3	TGTGCCAGTAGTCCTAGCGGGAGGACTAGGACAGATACGCAGTATTTT	CASSPSGRTRTDTQYF
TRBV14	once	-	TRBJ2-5	TGTGCCAGCAACCGGAGGGCCTCGGAGACCCAGTACTTC	CASNRRASETQYF
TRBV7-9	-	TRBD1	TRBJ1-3	TGTGCCAGCAGCTTCCATCGGACAGGGTCCCCTGGAAACACCATATATTTT	CASSFHRTGSPGNTIYF
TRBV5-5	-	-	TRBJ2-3	TGTGCCAGCAGCTACCTCCCCTCTCTCAGCAGTTCAGATACGCAGTATTTT	CASSYLPSLSSSDTQYF
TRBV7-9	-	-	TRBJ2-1	TGTGCCAGCAGCTTGTCAGGCTACAATGAGCAGTTCTTC	CASSLSGYNEQFF
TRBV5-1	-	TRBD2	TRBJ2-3	TGCGCCAGCAGAGAGACTAGCGCAAGCACAGATACGCAGTATTTT	CASRETSASTDTQYF
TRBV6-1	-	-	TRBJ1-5	TGTGCCAGCAGTGGCTCAGGGGACTGGTATAGCAATCAGCCCCAGCATTTT	CASSGSGDWYSNQPQHF
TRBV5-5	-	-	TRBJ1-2	TGTGCCAGCAGACAGTCCACGGGGGCGCCCCACTATGGCTACACCTTC	CASRQSTGAPHYGYTF
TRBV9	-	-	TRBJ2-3	TGTGCCAGCAGCTACGTCCCTGAGCGGCCTGGGGGAGATACGCAGTATTTT	CASSYVPERPGGDTQYF
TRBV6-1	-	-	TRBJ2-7	TGTGCCGGGCGAGGCTTGACTTCCTACGAGCAGTACTTC	CAGRGLTSYEQYF
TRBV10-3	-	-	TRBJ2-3	TGTGCCATCAGTGAGTCGAGAACACACACAGATACGCAGTATTTT	CAISESRTHTDTQYF
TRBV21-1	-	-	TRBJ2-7	TGTGCCAGCATTATTCGACCTAGCGGGTTAGTACCTAGTACCTACGAGCAGTACTTC	CASIIRPSGLVPSTYEQYF
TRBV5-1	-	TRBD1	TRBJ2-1	TGCGCCAGCAGCACGACAGGGGTAGGCCACAATGAGCAGTTCTTC	CASSTTGVGHNEQFF
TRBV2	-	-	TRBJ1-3	TGTGCCAGCAGCGTGGTCTCGAGCTCTGGAAACACCATATATTTT	CASSVVSSSGNTIYF
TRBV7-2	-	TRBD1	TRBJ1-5	TGTGCCAGCAGCTTGAGAACCGGGACAGGGGCCCTGGGCAATCAGCCCCAGCATTTT	CASSLRTGTGALGNQPQHF
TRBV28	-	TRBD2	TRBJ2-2	TGTGCCAGCAGTCTTAGCGGGAGAGGGGACACCGGGGAGCTGTTTTTT	CASSLSGRGDTGELFF
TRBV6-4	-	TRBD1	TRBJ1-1	TGTGCCAGCACGATCTCCGGGACAGGGGGCACTGAAGCTTTCTTT	CASTISGTGGTEAFF
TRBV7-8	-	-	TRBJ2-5	TGTGCCAGCAGCTTTAGTGGGACCCAGTACTTC	CASSFSGTQYF
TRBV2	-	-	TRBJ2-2	TGTGCCAGCAGTGTACTAGCCCTCGGCGGGGAGCTGTTTTTT	CASSVLALGGELFF